The T cell receptor beta chain under discussion was sequenced for a study of vaccination and CD4 T cells after COVID-19 (dated by TCRdb to 2022 to 2024). Study-level background: In the convalescent cohort there were six males and four females, among whom were two Hispanic individuals, seven Caucasians, two Asians and one multiracial person. The cultures were stimulated with overlapping spike peptide pools from SARS-CoV-2 and from the common cold coronaviruses HCoV-NL63, HCoV-OC43 and HCoV-229E. Post-COVID blood samples from convalescent patients were collected a median of roughly 100 days after diagnosis, with a range of roughly 35 to 180 days. In fewer than 12 COVID-19 convalescent patients and a handful of infection-naive healthy vaccine recipients, researchers compared the spike-specific CD4+ TCR repertoire from before mRNA vaccination with the repertoire from after. Post-vaccine blood samples were obtained a median of about 72 days after the second vaccine dose, with a range of about 14 to 241 days. Two doses of either the Pfizer-BioNTech BNT162b2 vaccine (n=8) or the Moderna mRNA-1273 vaccine (n=2) were administered to participants. In control cultures, a CEFX viral epitope pool was used as positive control, an HIV-1 Nef peptide pool was used as negative control, or no peptide was added.

The full study reports these points: The number of convalescent patients in the study was relatively small, and the study did not examine early timepoints following natural infection. Although the median number of SARS-CoV-2-reactive clonotypes went up from approximately 20 after infection to 35 to 40 after vaccination, the increase was not significant. Of the vaccine-specific clones in convalescent patients, 304 of 307, or nearly all, reacted only to SARS-CoV-2 spike and did not cross-react with common cold coronaviruses. In convalescent patients, a median roughly 87% of post-vaccine SARS-CoV-2-reactive clones were detected only after vaccination, suggesting vaccine-specific priming.

To prepare the library, PCR was applied. At the Johns Hopkins FTIC core, DNA from the cultured CD4+ T cells underwent TCR sequencing with the Oncomine TCR Beta short-read assay. Genomic DNA was extracted from the cultured CD4+ T cells with the QIAamp micro DNA kit. Oncomine TCR Beta libraries from cultured CD4+ T cells were pooled using unique dual indexes and sequenced on an Illumina iSeq 100. The authors processed their data as follows. Non-productive sequences were filtered out, and CDR3s that did not start with C, did not end with F or W, or were shorter than 7 amino acids were discarded. The MANAFEST web application was used to identify antigen-specific clonotypes by comparing peptide-stimulated wells against reference wells and other culture wells. For a clone to be called positive, the clone needed an FDR below 0.05, an odds ratio above 5, and a productive frequency above 0.1% in at least two of three replicate wells. Clonotypes that were significantly expanded in both SARS-CoV-2 spike wells and at least one common cold coronavirus spike condition were defined as cross-reactive. Using R version 3.6.1, CDR3 homology was evaluated through Levenshtein distances (stringdist) along with unrooted phylogenetic trees (ape). TCRdb's own reprocessing of the public reads used fastp at Q25 and MiXCR and kept productive beta chains. Duplicate CDR3 protein sequences are folded into a single record with the most common DNA and genes. These V and J calls originate from TCRdb's pipeline instead of the authors' own analysis. Counted in this sample were some 15,000 distinct CDR3 sequences; around a fifth of them appeared once. Clones ranked in the top ten supply around 12% of the sample.

The treatment or condition label, read with the paper, signifies: approximately 9-day PBMC culture with coronavirus spike peptide pools or control peptides (ViraFEST assay). The ViraFEST assay, used in the study, expanded antigen-specific T cells with peptide pools and then identified the expanded clonotypes through TCR sequencing. Healthy vaccine recipients had no prior SARS-CoV-2 infection, confirmed by negative nucleocapsid antibody tests before and after vaccination. Each well held 2 million to 2.5 million PBMCs cultured with around 10 ug/ml peptide pools in IMDM containing roughly 5% human AB serum and 9 to 10 IU/ml IL-2. Half of the culture medium was replaced with fresh IL-2-containing medium on days 3 and 7. Once the cells had been in culture for ten to eleven days, the EasySep CD4+ T cell isolation kit was used to isolate CD4+ T cells by negative selection. Ficoll-Paque Plus gradient centrifugation was used to isolate PBMCs from whole blood, and the isolated PBMCs were then either used fresh or cryopreserved at -140C. In general, triplicate wells were set up for every culture condition.

This clonotype was seen more than once but under ten times. Its antigen remains unidentified. Base quality data are lacking; no much larger clone is found one base away. The sequence came from a human donor who received a COVID-19 vaccine. The material was CD4+ T cells from blood, cultured in vitro, obtained before SARS-CoV-2 vaccination.

The nucleotide sequence reads as follows: TGTGCCAGCAGCTTAGGTCTGAGCCAAGAGACCCAGTACTTC. This gives the protein CASSLGLSQETQYF. This chain joins TRBV7-9 to TRBJ2-5, with an unclear D gene assignment. Via the germline V gene (reference sequence), CDR1 is SEHNR and CDR2 FQNEAQ. From cysteine to phenylalanine, the CDR3 is 14 amino acids long. The read is trimmed to its CDR3 DNA, 42 bases read in frame from base 1. At the junction V is shortened by 1 base and J by 1 base, with 7 bases in between. With all but the CDR3 taken from the reference TRBV7-9 and TRBJ2-5 genes, the full variable domain is: DTGVSQNPRHKITKRGQNVTFRCDPISEHNRLYWYRQTLGQGPEFLTYFQNEAQLEKSRLLSDRFSAERPKGSFSTLEIQRTEQGDSAMYLCASSLGLSQETQYFGPGTRLLVL.